Below are 6 T cell receptor beta chains sequenced from a single sample in a study of blood T cell repertoires in COVID-19. Assay used: immunoSEQ multiplex PCR; TCRdb lists only in-frame clones, some missing. This sample has 150,000 to 250,000 clones, with 94% found just once. Sequences were obtained from peripheral blood. The receptors were sampled from a man under 40 with COVID-19, enrolled during active disease.

J is TRBJ2-7 and V is TRBV10-3, with a tentative D call TRBD2 (7 bases). Germline V gene data show CDR1 as ENHRY and CDR2 as SYGVKD. The length of the CDR3 is 15 residues. V lost 10 bases, J lost 4 bases, and 23 bases lay in between. The CDR3 sequence is CATSDLGGARYEQYF. The CDR3 region has the DNA TGTGCCACCTCAGACTTGGGGGGGGCCAGGTACGAGCAGTACTTC.

The chain is built from TRBV12-3 or TRBV12-4 and TRBJ2-5, with TRBD2 matching over 8 bases. This CDR3 contains 12 residues. V lost 2 bases to trimming and J lost 8 bases; unmatched junction nucleotides: 1. This CDR3 is CASSLREGTQYF. The CDR3 DNA reads as TGTGCCAGCAGTTTACGGGAGGGAACCCAGTACTTC.

This clone was counted a single time. The chain is built from TRBV6-5 and TRBJ1-1; unclear D gene. V dropped 3 bases and J dropped 0 bases, with 11 bases sitting between them. Germline loops: CDR1 MNHEY, CDR2 SVGAGI. CDR3 length: 15 amino acids. The CDR3 reads CASSYGGVMNTEAFF. CDR3 in DNA: TGTGCCAGCAGTTATGGCGGGGTTATGAACACTGAAGCTTTCTTT.

This clone was seen a few times. The V gene is TRBV7-2, the J gene TRBJ1-1; D is unclear. Germline V gives CDR1 SGHTA, CDR2 FQGNSA. The CDR3 extends over 13 amino acids. V was clipped by 4 bases and J by 4 bases, with 10 bases between them. CDR3 sequence reads: CASSSPPVTEAFF. The CDR3 DNA reads TGTGCCAGCAGCTCCCCCCCGGTCACTGAAGCTTTCTTT.

The chain joins TRBV5-1 to TRBJ1-2, with 7 nucleotides matching TRBD1. The CDR3 is made up of 12 amino acids. In germline, CDR1 is SGHRS, CDR2 YFSETQ. V trimming: 4 bases; J trimming: 7 bases; junction bases outside the gene matches: 4. The CDR3 nucleotides read TGCGCCAGCAGCGCGGGACAGATTGGCTACACCTTC. This translates into CASSAGQIGYTF.

The chain combines TRBV9 with TRBJ1-4; 9 nucleotides match TRBD1. The CDR3 has 14 residues. V trimming: 3 bases; J trimming: 10 bases; junction bases outside the gene matches: 7. The V gene's germline CDR1 is SGDLS and CDR2 YYNGEE. This CDR3 is CASSGTGAPGKLFF. The CDR3 nucleotides read TGTGCCAGCAGCGGGACAGGGGCCCCAGGAAAACTGTTTTTT.